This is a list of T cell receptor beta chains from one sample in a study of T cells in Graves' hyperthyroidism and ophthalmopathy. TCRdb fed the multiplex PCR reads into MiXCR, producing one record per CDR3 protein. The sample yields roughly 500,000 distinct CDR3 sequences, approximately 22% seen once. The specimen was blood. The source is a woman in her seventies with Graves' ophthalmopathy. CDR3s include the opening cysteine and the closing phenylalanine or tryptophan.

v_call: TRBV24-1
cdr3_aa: CATSDLNTEAFF

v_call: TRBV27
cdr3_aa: CASSLFPWESSYEQYF

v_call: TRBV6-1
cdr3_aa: CASRTGTSPYEQYF

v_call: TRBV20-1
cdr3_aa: CSAAWDSGGYNEQFF

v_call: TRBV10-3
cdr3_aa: CAISRGQGWNYGYTF

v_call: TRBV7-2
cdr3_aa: CASSLFSNSNQPQHF

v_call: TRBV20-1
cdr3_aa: CSARTSGSSGLGTQYF

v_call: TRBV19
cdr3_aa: CASRQTGGNTYEQYF

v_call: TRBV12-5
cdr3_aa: CASGQSGASYNEQFF

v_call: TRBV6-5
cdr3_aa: CASSYSSFGESYNEQFF

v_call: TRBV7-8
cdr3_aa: CASSPVVGNTIYF

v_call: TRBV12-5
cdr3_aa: CASGTDSGELFF